Shown below are 6 T cell receptor beta chains from a single sample sequenced in a study of CXCR4 blockade with PD-1 therapy in pancreatic cancer. The table came from immunoSEQ multiplex PCR; TCRdb's copy has only in-frame clones and leaves some out. In the table there are roughly 15,000 clones, about 72% of which are singletons. The sample comprised tumor tissue. All receptors come from a human donor with pancreatic ductal adenocarcinoma.

The chain has TRBV19 and TRBJ2-1; tentative D call: TRBD2 (5 bases). Trimming cost V 7 bases and J 0 bases, with 16 bases left between them. Germline V gene sequence: CDR1 LNHDA, CDR2 SQIVND (reference sequence). The CDR3 is 16 residues long. The CDR3: CASTPLAGPSYNEQFF. The CDR3 nucleotides read TGTGCCAGTACCCCACTGGCGGGCCCCTCCTACAATGAGCAGTTCTTC.

The V and J genes are TRBV19 and TRBJ1-4; weak D call: TRBD1 (6 bases). Trimming cost V 5 bases and J 3 bases, with 13 bases left between them. Germline assignment: CDR1 LNHDA and CDR2 SQIVND (reference sequence). The CDR3 length is 15 residues. For the CDR3, the DNA is TGTGCCAGTAGTGTCAACAGGGTAGCTAATGAAAAACTGTTTTTT. Amino acids: CASSVNRVANEKLFF. Variable domain in full (rest from reference TRBV19 and TRBJ1-4): DGGITQSPKYLFRKEGQNVTLSCEQNLNHDAMYWYRQDPGQGLRLIYYSQIVNDFQKGDIAEGYSVSREKKESFPLTVTSAQKNPTAFYLCASSVNRVANEKLFFGSGTQLSVL.

The CDR3 bases are TGTGCCAGTAGGGTACAGGGAGGTAGCAATCAGCCCCAGCATTTT. Its translation: CASRVQGGSNQPQHF. V and J are TRBV19 and TRBJ1-5; the D gene is possibly TRBD1 (6 bases). This CDR3 contains 15 residues. Germline V CDR1 and CDR2: LNHDA, SQIVND (reference sequence). Trimming took off 6 bases at V and 0 bases at J, with 12 bases between the two ends.

This chain connects TRBV1 to TRBJ2-1; the D segment call TRBD2 is taken from the table without a DNA check. TRBV1 is tagged as a pseudogene. This CDR3 has 16 residues. The CDR3 DNA sequence: TGCGCCAGCAGCCAACCGGGACTAGCGGGATATAATGAGCAGTTCTTC. It codes for CASSQPGLAGYNEQFF.

CDR3 sequence (DNA): TGTGCCAGTAGTATAACCCCGGGGGCCAACGTCCTGACTTTC. This sequence encodes CASSITPGANVLTF. The chain combines TRBV19 with TRBJ2-6; D is ambiguous. In germline, CDR1 is LNHDA, CDR2 SQIVND (reference sequence). The germline V and J ends were trimmed by 2 bases and 4 bases, with 6 bases remaining between them. The CDR3 is 14 residues long. Looking up the rest from reference TRBV19 and TRBJ2-6 gives the full variable domain: DGGITQSPKYLFRKEGQNVTLSCEQNLNHDAMYWYRQDPGQGLRLIYYSQIVNDFQKGDIAEGYSVSREKKESFPLTVTSAQKNPTAFYLCASSITPGANVLTFGAGSRLTVL.

The genes are TRBV5-1 and TRBJ2-3, with D perhaps being TRBD1 or TRBD2 (5 bases each). The V end lost 4 bases, the J end lost 1 base, and 13 bases lay between the germline ends. Germline values: CDR1 SGHRS, CDR2 YFSETQ. The length of the CDR3 is 15 residues. CDR3 amino acids: CASSPGIGGTDTQYF. In nucleotides, the CDR3 is TGCGCCAGCAGCCCCGGGATAGGGGGCACAGATACGCAGTATTTT.